The text below deals with one TCR beta chain. The sample originates from a study of cytomegalovirus exposure and HLA in healthy donors. The study ran its PCR with 60 Vbeta and 13 Jbeta primers. The method was immunoSEQ multiplex PCR; TCRdb's version includes in-frame clones alone and lacks a portion of them. The data show approximately 160,000 clones, about 81% seen once. Looked up from germline, CDR1 is MDHEN and CDR2 is SYDVKM. This CDR3 has 13 residues. Trimming at V came to 7 bases and at J to 7 bases, leaving 7 bases not matched to a gene. This clonotype was sampled from a girl aged 5-17 years in good health and CMV-seropositive. The V call is TRBV28, the J call TRBJ1-5, with 7 bases aligning to TRBD1. The sequenced material came from PBMCs. This chain's CDR3 is CASNYRGEQPQHF. The CDR3 DNA is TGTGCCAGCAATTACAGGGGTGAACAGCCCCAGCATTTT.